One TCR beta chain is described in this entry. Clones were read by immunoSEQ multiplex PCR, and TCRdb kept only the in-frame ones, dropping some. The profile covers 100,000 to 120,000 clones, with roughly 91% appearing a single time and around 8.4% taken by the ten largest. CDR3 length: 13 residues. Germline-derived CDR1 and CDR2 are MNHNS and SASEGT. Deletions cut 3 bases from V and 4 bases from J, with 7 bases between. This record comes from a study of T cell responses to AZD1222 COVID-19 vaccine. Study context: Pooled together were second doses at about 4 or about 12 weeks.

The rearrangement uses TRBV6-1 and TRBJ1-5; D remains unclear. The clonotype comes from an adult in good health. The material sequenced was peripheral blood, taken on day 0 of AZD1222 vaccination. CDR3 protein: CASSEFRNQPQHF. The CDR3 nucleotides read TGTGCCAGCAGTGAGTTCCGAAATCAGCCCCAGCATTTT.